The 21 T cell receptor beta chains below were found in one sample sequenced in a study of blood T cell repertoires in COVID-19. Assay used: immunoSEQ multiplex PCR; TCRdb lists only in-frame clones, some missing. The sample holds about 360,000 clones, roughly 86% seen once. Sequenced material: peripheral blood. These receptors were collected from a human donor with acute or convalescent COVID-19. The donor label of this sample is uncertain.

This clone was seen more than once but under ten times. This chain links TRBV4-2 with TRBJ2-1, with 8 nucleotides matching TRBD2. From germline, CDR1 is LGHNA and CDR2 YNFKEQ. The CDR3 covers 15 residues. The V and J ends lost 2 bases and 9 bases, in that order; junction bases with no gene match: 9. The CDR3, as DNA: TGTGCCAGCAGCCAACCTCGGGCGGGAGGACGTGAGCAGTTCTTC. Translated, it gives CASSQPRAGGREQFF.

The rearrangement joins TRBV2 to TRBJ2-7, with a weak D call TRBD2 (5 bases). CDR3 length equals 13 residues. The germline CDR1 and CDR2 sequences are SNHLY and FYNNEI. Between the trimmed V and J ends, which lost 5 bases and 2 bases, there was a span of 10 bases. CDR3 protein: CASSPLATYEQYF. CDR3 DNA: TGTGCCAGCAGTCCTCTAGCTACCTACGAGCAGTACTTC.

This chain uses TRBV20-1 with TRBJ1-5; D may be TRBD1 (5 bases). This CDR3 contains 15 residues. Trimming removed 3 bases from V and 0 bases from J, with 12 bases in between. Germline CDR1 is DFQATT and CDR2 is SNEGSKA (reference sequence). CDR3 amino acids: CSASYGGYSNQPQHF. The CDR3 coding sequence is TGCAGTGCTAGTTACGGGGGATATAGCAATCAGCCCCAGCATTTT.

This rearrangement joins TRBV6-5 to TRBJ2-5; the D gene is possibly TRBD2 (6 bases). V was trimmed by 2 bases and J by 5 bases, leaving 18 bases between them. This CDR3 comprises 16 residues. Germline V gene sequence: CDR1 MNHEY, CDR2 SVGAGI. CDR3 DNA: TGTGCCAGCAGTTACGAGAGGCGGCGGGGCTTGGAGACCCAGTACTTC. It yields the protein CASSYERRRGLETQYF.

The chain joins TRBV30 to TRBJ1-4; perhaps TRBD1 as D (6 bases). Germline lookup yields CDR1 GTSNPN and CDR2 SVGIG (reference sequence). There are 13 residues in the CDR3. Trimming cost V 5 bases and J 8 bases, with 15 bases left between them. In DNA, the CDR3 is TGTGCCTGGGGGGGGACAATGAAGGAAAAACTGTTTTTT. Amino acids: CAWGGTMKEKLFF.

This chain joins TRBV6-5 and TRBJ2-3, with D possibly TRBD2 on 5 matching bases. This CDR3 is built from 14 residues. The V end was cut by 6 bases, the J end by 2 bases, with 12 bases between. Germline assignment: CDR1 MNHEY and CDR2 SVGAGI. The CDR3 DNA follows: TGTGCCAGCAGCGGGGTCGGACTCACAGATACGCAGTATTTT. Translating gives CASSGVGLTDTQYF.

For the CDR3, the DNA is TGTGCCTGGAGTCCGACCGGGACATGGGTTTATGGCACCTTC. Its protein is CAWSPTGTWVYGTF. The chain carries TRBV30 and TRBJ1-2; a weak D match, TRBD1 (6 bases). Trimming removed 2 bases at V and 13 bases at J, with 23 bases between. Germline values: CDR1 GTSNPN, CDR2 SVGIG (reference sequence). CDR3 length: 14 residues.

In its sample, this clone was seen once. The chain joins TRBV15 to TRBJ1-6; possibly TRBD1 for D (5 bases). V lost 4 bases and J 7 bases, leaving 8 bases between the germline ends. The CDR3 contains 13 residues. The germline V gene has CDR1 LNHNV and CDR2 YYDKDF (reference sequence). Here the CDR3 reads CATSKGANSPLHF. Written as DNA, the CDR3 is TGTGCCACCAGCAAAGGGGCCAATTCACCCCTCCACTTT.

Here the CDR3 reads CASSYGTGRNSPLHF. DNA of the CDR3: TGCGCCAGCAGCTACGGGACAGGGAGGAATTCACCCCTCCACTTT. The chain carries TRBV5-1 and TRBJ1-6; 9 bases agree with TRBD1. The CDR3 covers 15 residues. The germline V gene has CDR1 SGHRS and CDR2 YFSETQ. V shed 3 bases and J 7 bases; nucleotides not matched to a gene: 5.

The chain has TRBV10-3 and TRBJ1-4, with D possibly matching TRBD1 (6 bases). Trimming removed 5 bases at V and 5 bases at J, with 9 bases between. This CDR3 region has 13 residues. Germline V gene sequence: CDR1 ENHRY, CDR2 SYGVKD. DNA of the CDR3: TGTGCCATCAGTCGGACAGTGAATGAAAAACTGTTTTTT. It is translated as CAISRTVNEKLFF.

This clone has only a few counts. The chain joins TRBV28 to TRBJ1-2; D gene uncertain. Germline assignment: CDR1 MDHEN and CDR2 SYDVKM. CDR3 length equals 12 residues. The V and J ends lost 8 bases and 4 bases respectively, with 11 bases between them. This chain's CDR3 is CASFTAPYGYTF. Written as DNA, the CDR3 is TGTGCCAGCTTCACAGCACCCTATGGCTACACCTTC.

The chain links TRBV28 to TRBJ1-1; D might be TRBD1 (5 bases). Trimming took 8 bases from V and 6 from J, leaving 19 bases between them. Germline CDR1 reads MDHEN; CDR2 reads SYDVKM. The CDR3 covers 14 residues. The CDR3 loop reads CASGRMSGWAEAFF. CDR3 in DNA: TGTGCCAGCGGAAGGATGTCAGGGTGGGCTGAAGCTTTCTTT. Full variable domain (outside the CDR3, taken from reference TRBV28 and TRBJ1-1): DVKVTQSSRYLVKRTGEKVFLECVQDMDHENMFWYRQDPGLGLRLIYFSYDVKMKEKGDIPEGYSVSREKKERFSLILESASTNQTSMYLCASGRMSGWAEAFFGQGTRLTVV.

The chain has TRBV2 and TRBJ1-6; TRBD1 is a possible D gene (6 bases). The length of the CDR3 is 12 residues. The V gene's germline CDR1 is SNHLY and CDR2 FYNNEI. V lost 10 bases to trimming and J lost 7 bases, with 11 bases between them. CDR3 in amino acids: CATGQSNSPLHF. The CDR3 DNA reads TGTGCCACAGGACAGTCGAATTCACCCCTCCACTTT.

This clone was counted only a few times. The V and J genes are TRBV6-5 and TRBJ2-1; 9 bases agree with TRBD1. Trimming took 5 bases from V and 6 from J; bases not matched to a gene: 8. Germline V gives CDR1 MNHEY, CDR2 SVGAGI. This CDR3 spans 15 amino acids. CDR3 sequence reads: CASSLQGAQSNEQFF. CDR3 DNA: TGTGCCAGCAGTCTACAGGGGGCGCAGAGCAATGAGCAGTTCTTC.

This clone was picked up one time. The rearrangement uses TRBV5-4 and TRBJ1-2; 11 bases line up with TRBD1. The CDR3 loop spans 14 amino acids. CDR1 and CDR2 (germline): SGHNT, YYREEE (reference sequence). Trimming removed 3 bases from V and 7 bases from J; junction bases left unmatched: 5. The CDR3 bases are TGTGCCAGCAGCTCCGGGACAGGGGGGGTTGGCTACACCTTC. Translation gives CASSSGTGGVGYTF.

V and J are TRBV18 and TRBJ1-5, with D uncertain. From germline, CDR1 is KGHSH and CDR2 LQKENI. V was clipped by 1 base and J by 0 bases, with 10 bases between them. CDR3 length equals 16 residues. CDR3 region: CASSPLPYNSNQPQHF. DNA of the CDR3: TGTGCCAGCTCACCACTCCCCTATAATAGCAATCAGCCCCAGCATTTT.

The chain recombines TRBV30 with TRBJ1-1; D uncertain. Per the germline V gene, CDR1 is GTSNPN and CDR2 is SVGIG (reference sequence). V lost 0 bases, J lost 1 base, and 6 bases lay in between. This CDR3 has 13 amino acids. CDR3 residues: CAWSVQQNTEAFF. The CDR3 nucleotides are TGTGCCTGGAGTGTACAACAGAACACTGAAGCTTTCTTT.

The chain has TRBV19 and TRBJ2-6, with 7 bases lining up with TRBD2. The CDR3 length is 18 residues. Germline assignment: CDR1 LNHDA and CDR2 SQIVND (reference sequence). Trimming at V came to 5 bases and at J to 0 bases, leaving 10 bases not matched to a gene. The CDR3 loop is CASSVGLGGDSGANVLTF. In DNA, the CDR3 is TGTGCCAGTAGTGTAGGACTAGGCGGCGACTCTGGGGCCAACGTCCTGACTTTC.

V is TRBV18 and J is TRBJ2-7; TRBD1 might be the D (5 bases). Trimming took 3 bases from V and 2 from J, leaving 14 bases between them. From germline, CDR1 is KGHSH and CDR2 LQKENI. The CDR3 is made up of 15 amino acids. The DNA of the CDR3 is TGTGCCAGCTCACCCGACAGAATGTTAACCTACGAGCAGTACTTC. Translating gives CASSPDRMLTYEQYF.

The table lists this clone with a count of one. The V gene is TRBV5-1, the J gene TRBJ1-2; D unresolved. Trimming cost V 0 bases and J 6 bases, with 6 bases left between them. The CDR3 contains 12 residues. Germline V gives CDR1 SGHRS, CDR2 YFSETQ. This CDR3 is CASSLVGDGYTF. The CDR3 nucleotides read TGCGCCAGCAGCTTGGTCGGGGATGGCTACACCTTC.

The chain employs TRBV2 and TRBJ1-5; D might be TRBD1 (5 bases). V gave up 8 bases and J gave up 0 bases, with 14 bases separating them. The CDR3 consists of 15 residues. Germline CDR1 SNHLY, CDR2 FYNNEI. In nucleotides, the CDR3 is TGTGCCAGCTCCGTGGGGCAATATAGCAATCAGCCCCAGCATTTT. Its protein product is CASSVGQYSNQPQHF.